This entry features one T cell receptor (beta chain) sequence. Its antigen is undetermined. CDR3 length: 14 amino acids. J lost 7 bases, V lost 6 bases, and 5 bases had no gene match. Germline loops: CDR1 ENHRY, CDR2 SYGVKD. The sample comes from a study of T-cell memory formation after mild COVID-19. General study results and limits: Contracting clones from day 15 to 85 had balanced CD4/CD8; later expanders favoured CD4+. Mostly located in CM and EM were contracting CD4+ clones, with contracting CD8+ clones located in EMRA. Pre-infection memory contained some responding clones, which suggested that cross-reactive memory had joined.

TCRdb fed the 5' RACE reads into MiXCR, producing one record per CDR3 protein. The sample lists more than 450,000 distinct CDR3 sequences, 15% to 20% occurring once. The TCR sequence derives from an adult woman who had mild COVID-19 (a few samples of this study predate the infection). Cell type and time point are not known. The chain couples TRBV10-3 to TRBJ2-2, with 10 positions matching TRBD1. The specimen sequenced was PBMCs or a T cell subset sorted from them (not recorded which). The CDR3 loop reads CAIRTGGEVGELFF. The CDR3 nucleotides read TGTGCCATCAGGACAGGGGGCGAGGTCGGGGAGCTGTTTTTT.